This record looks at one TCR beta chain sequence and its context. The Seattle patients, enrolled during active infection, were followed longitudinally. Trimming took 5 bases from V and 4 from J; bases not matched to a gene: 13. Looked up from germline, CDR1 is MNHNY and CDR2 is SVGAGI (reference sequence). This CDR3 region has 17 residues. The source of the sample is a study of blood T cell repertoires in COVID-19. Original processing notes: Estimation of nucleated cell counts was performed using reference gene primer amplification. Clones were read by immunoSEQ multiplex PCR, and TCRdb kept only the in-frame ones, dropping some. V and J calls and clone size are given by that table; D and trimming were obtained from the DNA. This sample has approximately 530,000 clones; approximately 91% occur once, and the top ten carry less than 9.5%.

Sequencing was carried out using peripheral blood. V and J are TRBV6-6 and TRBJ2-1; 8 bases are shared with TRBD1. The sequence derives from a woman aged 50 to 65 with COVID-19, enrolled during active disease. This CDR3 is CASSPSLLGTGYNEQFF. CDR3 in DNA: TGTGCCAGCAGTCCAAGCCTATTAGGGACAGGATACAATGAGCAGTTCTTC.